The clone carrying this TCR beta chain was observed a single time. These data are taken from a study of control samples from healthy donors and cancer patients. Germline CDR1 DFQATT, CDR2 SNEGSKA (reference sequence). The CDR3 consists of 11 residues. V dropped 2 bases and J dropped 7 bases, with 6 bases sitting between them. Here immunoSEQ multiplex PCR was the method, and the copy in TCRdb shows in-frame clones only, minus some. The sample holds about 12,000 clones, 88% seen once. This receptor was identified in a male donor with melanoma. Material for sequencing was formalin-fixed, paraffin-embedded tissue. The genes are TRBV20-1 and TRBJ2-1; TRBD2 is a possible D gene (6 bases). CDR3 residues: CSARRGNEQFF. DNA for the CDR3: TGCAGTGCTAGACGGGGGAATGAGCAGTTCTTC.